What follows are 9 T cell receptor beta chains derived from one specimen sequenced in a study of control samples from healthy donors and cancer patients. Libraries were prepared by immunoSEQ multiplex PCR; TCRdb keeps only in-frame clonotypes and omits some of them. The sample has about 92,000 clones; 82% are singletons. Sequencing was done on a sample of blood. Source of these receptors: an older woman in good health.

The chain couples TRBV5-1 to TRBJ2-1; weak D call: TRBD2 (6 bases). CDR3 length equals 17 residues. Trimming took 0 bases from V and 1 from J, leaving 14 bases between them. Per the germline V gene, CDR1 is SGHRS and CDR2 is YFSETQ. CDR3 residues: CASSLVVGAGSYNEQFF. The CDR3 DNA reads TGCGCCAGCAGCTTGGTAGTGGGCGCGGGATCCTACAATGAGCAGTTCTTC.

The V call is TRBV19, the J call TRBJ2-1; weak D call: TRBD2 (5 bases). Deletions cut 5 bases from V and 6 bases from J, with 11 bases between. The CDR3 totals 13 residues. Per the germline V gene, CDR1 is LNHDA and CDR2 is SQIVND (reference sequence). For the CDR3, the DNA is TGTGCCAGTAGTCCATTAGCGATCAATGAGCAGTTCTTC. Its protein is CASSPLAINEQFF.

The chain carries TRBV7-2 and TRBJ2-7; TRBD1 agrees at 9 bases. J lost 6 bases, V lost 6 bases, and 9 bases had no gene match. CDR3 length: 14 amino acids. CDR1 SGHTA and CDR2 FQGNSA come from the germline V gene. This chain's CDR3 is CASRGRDRVAEQYF. In DNA form, the CDR3 reads TGTGCCAGCAGGGGCCGGGACAGGGTTGCCGAGCAGTACTTC.

This clone was counted only a few times. The chain is built from TRBV19 and TRBJ2-7; TRBD1 matches 10 bases. Germline CDR1 and CDR2: LNHDA and SQIVND (reference sequence). V shed 5 bases and J 7 bases; nucleotides not matched to a gene: 8. This CDR3 spans 14 amino acids. CDR3 residues: CASSPNRDRGEQYF. The CDR3 DNA sequence: TGTGCCAGTAGTCCTAACCGGGACAGGGGTGAGCAGTACTTC.

The V and J genes are TRBV6-2 or TRBV6-3 and TRBJ2-1, with 9 bases matching TRBD2. Germline trimming cut 4 bases from V and 9 bases from J; bases unmatched to any gene: 7. Germline V lookup: CDR1 MNHEY, CDR2 SVGEGT. The CDR3 contains 14 residues. The DNA for the CDR3 is TGTGCCAGCAGTTTCGAGCGGGGGGTAGGTGAGCAGTTCTTC. It specifies CASSFERGVGEQFF.

The chain carries TRBV29-1 and TRBJ1-2; D call uncertain. Trimming removed 3 bases from V and 0 bases from J, with 5 bases in between. From germline, CDR1 is SQVTM and CDR2 ANQGSEA. The CDR3 extends over 12 amino acids. The CDR3 is CSVEGSNYGYTF. In nucleotides, the CDR3 is TGCAGCGTTGAGGGGTCTAACTATGGCTACACCTTC.

This sequence joins TRBV27 and TRBJ1-4; TRBD1 is a possible D gene (6 bases). This CDR3 has 15 amino acids. Germline CDR1 and CDR2: MNHEY and SMNVEV (reference sequence). The V gene lost 3 bases and the J gene lost 7 bases, with 15 bases spanning the gap. The CDR3: CASSFGTGYSEKLFF. The CDR3 DNA follows: TGTGCCAGCAGTTTTGGTACAGGGTACTCTGAAAAACTGTTTTTT.

The V and J genes are TRBV28 and TRBJ2-7, with D perhaps TRBD1 (5 bases). V lost 6 bases and J 4 bases, leaving 13 bases between the germline ends. The CDR3 runs to 13 residues. Germline assignment: CDR1 MDHEN and CDR2 SYDVKM. CDR3 amino acids: CASRPPTAYEQYF. In DNA form, the CDR3 reads TGTGCCAGCAGACCCCCGACAGCGTACGAGCAGTACTTC. Using reference TRBV28 and TRBJ2-7 for the parts outside the CDR3, the full variable domain is DVKVTQSSRYLVKRTGEKVFLECVQDMDHENMFWYRQDPGLGLRLIYFSYDVKMKEKGDIPEGYSVSREKKERFSLILESASTNQTSMYLCASRPPTAYEQYFGPGTRLTVT.

The chain links TRBV7-2 to TRBJ2-1; 7 positions agree with TRBD2. From germline, CDR1 is SGHTA and CDR2 FQGNSA. V lost 6 bases and J lost 5; bases outside the gene matches: 10. This CDR3 contains 15 residues. For the CDR3, the DNA is TGTGCCAGCAGTCAAAGCGGGGAACACCACAATGAGCAGTTCTTC. Translating gives CASSQSGEHHNEQFF.